This TCR beta chain derives from a study of T cells in Graves' hyperthyroidism and ophthalmopathy. Notes on the study in general: Most thyroid-expanded clonotypes above 0.001 were also found in blood.

TCR beta CDR3 region amplification was performed from RNA transcripts. First-round RT-PCR of the TCR CDR3 relied on the HTBI primer set. Via MiXCR, TCRdb re-called the multiplex PCR reads, giving one row per CDR3 protein. The sample yields 280,000 or so distinct CDR3 sequences, 25% seen once. The germline CDR1 and CDR2 sequences are MNHEY and SVGAGI. The V end was cut by 2 bases, the J end by 8 bases, with 15 bases between. The CDR3 covers 14 residues. The study excluded patients with uncontrolled infection, other autoimmune disease, pregnancy or lactation. The sample holds many counts of this clonotype. Its antigen remains unknown.

Sequencing was performed on blood. The sequence was collected from a man aged 40-50 years with Graves' hyperthyroidism that later progressed to Graves' ophthalmopathy. The chain couples TRBV6-5 to TRBJ1-2; D ambiguous. The CDR3 DNA reads TGTGCCAGCAGTTACACTATAGGGAAAGCCGGCTACACCTTC. This translates into CASSYTIGKAGYTF.